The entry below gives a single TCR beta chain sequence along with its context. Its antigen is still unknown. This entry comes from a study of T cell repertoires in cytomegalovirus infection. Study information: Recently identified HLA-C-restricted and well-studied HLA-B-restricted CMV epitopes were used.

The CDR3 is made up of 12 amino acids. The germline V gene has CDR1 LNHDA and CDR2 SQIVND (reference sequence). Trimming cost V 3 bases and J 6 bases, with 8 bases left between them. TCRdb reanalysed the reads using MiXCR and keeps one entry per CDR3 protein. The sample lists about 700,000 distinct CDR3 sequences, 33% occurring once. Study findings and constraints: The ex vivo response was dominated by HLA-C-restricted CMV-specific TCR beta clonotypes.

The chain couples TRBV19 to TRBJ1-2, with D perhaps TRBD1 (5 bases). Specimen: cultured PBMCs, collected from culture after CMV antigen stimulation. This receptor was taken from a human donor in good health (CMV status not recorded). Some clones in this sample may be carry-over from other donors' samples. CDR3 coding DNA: TGTGCCAGTAGTATGGTGGGGCATGGCTACACCTTC. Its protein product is CASSMVGHGYTF. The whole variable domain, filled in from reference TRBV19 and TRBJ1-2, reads DGGITQSPKYLFRKEGQNVTLSCEQNLNHDAMYWYRQDPGQGLRLIYYSQIVNDFQKGDIAEGYSVSREKKESFPLTVTSAQKNPTAFYLCASSMVGHGYTFGSGTRLTVV.